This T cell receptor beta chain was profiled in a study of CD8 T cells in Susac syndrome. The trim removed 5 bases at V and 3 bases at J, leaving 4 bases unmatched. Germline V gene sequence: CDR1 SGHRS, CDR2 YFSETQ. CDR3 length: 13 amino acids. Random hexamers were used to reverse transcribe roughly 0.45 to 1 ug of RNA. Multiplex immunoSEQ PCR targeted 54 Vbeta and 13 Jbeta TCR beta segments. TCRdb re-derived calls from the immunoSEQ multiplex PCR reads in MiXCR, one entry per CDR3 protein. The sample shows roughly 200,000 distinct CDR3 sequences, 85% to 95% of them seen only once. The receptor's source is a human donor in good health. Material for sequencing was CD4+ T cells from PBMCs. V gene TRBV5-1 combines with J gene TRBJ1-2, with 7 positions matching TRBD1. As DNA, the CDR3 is TGCGCCAGCAGATTTACAGGGGACTATGGCTACACCTTC. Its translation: CASRFTGDYGYTF. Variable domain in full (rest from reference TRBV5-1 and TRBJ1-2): KAGVTQTPRYLIKTRGQQVTLSCSPISGHRSVSWYQQTPGQGLQFLFEYFSETQRNKGNFPGRFSGRQFSNSRSEMNVSTLELGDSALYLCASRFTGDYGYTFGSGTRLTVV.